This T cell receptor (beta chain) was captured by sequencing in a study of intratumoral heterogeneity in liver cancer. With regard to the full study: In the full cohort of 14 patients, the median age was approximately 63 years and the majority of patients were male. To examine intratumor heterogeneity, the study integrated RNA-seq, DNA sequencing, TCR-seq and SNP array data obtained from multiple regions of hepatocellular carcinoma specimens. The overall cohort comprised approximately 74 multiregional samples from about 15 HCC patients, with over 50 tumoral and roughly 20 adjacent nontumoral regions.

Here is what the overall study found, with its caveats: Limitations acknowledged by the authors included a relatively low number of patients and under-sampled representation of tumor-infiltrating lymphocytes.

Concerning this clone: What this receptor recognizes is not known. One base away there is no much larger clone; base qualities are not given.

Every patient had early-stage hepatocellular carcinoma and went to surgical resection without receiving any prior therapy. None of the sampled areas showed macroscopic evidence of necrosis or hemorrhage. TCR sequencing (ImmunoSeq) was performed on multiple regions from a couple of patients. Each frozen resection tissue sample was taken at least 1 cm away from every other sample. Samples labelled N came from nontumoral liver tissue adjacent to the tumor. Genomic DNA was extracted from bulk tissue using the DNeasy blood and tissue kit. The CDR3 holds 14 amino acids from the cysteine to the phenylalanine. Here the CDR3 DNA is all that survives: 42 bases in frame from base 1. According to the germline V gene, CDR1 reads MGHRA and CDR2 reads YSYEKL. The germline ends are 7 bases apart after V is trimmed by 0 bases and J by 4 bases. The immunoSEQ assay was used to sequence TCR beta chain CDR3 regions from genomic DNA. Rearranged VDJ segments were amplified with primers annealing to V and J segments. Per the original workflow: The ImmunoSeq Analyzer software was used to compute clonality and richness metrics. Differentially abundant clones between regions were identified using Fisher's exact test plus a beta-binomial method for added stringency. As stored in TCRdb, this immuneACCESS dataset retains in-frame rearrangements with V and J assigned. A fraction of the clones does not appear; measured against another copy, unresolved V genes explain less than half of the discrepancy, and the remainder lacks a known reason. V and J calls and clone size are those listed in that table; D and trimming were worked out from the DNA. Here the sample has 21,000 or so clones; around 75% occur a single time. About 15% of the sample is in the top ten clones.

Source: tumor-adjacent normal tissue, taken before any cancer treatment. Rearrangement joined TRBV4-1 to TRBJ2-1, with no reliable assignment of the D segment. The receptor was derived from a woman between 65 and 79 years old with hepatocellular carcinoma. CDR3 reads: CASSQEGRYNEQFF. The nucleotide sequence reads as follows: TGCGCCAGCAGCCAAGAAGGTAGATACAATGAGCAGTTCTTC.